The 9 T cell receptor beta chains below were found in one sample sequenced in a study of human T cells and chemical hapten exposure. MiXCR was run by TCRdb on the RACE reads, yielding one entry per CDR3 protein. The sample includes over 300,000 distinct CDR3 sequences, 4.5% to 5.5% of them seen just once. The time point: pre-sensitization, week 0. Sample treatment: therapeutic diphenylcyclopropenone sensitization with weekly scalp DPC. The specimen comprised whole blood, sampled in connection with sensitization to the hapten diphenylcyclopropenone (DPC). The receptors come from a woman aged 45-60 years with alopecia areata. Some clones in this sample may be carry-over from other donors' samples.

There are many counts of this clonotype. The V gene is TRBV6-4, the J gene TRBJ1-2; 7 bases map to TRBD1. Trimming cost V 10 bases and J 3 bases; bases outside gene matches: 17. Germline V lookup: CDR1 MRHNA, CDR2 SNTAGT. The CDR3 runs 16 residues. CDR3 residues: CATPSRQGRLYYGYTF. CDR3 nucleotides: TGTGCCACCCCAAGTCGACAGGGACGGTTGTACTATGGCTACACCTTC.

This clonotype was counted many times. V and J are TRBV2 and TRBJ2-5; D unresolved. The V and J ends lost 4 bases and 1 base respectively, with 10 bases between them. The length of the CDR3 is 14 residues. Per the germline V gene, CDR1 is SNHLY and CDR2 is FYNNEI. The CDR3 nucleotides are TGTGCCAGCAGTGGAGTAGTACGCCAAGAGACCCAGTACTTC. It translates to CASSGVVRQETQYF.

This clonotype was counted only a few times. This chain connects TRBV3-1 to TRBJ2-5; D may be TRBD2 (5 bases). Trimming shortened V by 1 base and J by 1 base, and 10 bases separated the two germline ends. The CDR3 has 15 residues. The germline CDR1 and CDR2 sequences are LGHDT and YNNKEL (reference sequence). CDR3 sequence: CASSQGVASQETQYF. CDR3 in DNA: TGTGCCAGCAGCCAAGGCGTAGCGAGCCAAGAGACCCAGTACTTC.

This clonotype was seen at least ten times. CDR3 protein: CASSLRPGDQETQYF. Written as DNA, the CDR3 is TGTGCCAGCAGTTTAAGGCCAGGCGATCAAGAGACCCAGTACTTC. The V gene is TRBV28, the J gene TRBJ2-5; no firm D call. The germline V and J ends were trimmed by 2 bases and 2 bases, with 12 bases remaining between them. There are 15 residues in the CDR3. Germline V gene data show CDR1 as MDHEN and CDR2 as SYDVKM.

This clonotype was counted at least ten times. The chain employs TRBV10-3 and TRBJ2-1; the D is unclear. CDR3 length equals 15 residues. Germline V gene sequence: CDR1 ENHRY, CDR2 SYGVKD. CDR3 in DNA: TGTGTCACGCTTCGGTCGGGTCCGTCCTACAATGAGCAGTTCTTC. Protein sequence: CVTLRSGPSYNEQFF.

The V call is TRBV9, the J call TRBJ2-3; D is unresolved. V dropped 0 bases and J dropped 1 base, with 9 bases sitting between them. Per germline, CDR1 SGDLS and CDR2 YYNGEE. This CDR3 spans 15 amino acids. The CDR3 here is CASSVGLERTDTQYF. The CDR3, as DNA: TGTGCCAGCAGCGTAGGTCTGGAGCGCACAGATACGCAGTATTTT.

This clonotype was observed at least ten times. The chain has TRBV18 and TRBJ1-1, with 7 bases lining up with TRBD1. The CDR3 runs 13 residues. Looked up from germline, CDR1 is KGHSH and CDR2 is LQKENI. V lost 3 bases and J lost 4; bases outside the gene matches: 2. The CDR3 bases are TGTGCCAGCTCACCGACAGGGATCACTGAAGCTTTCTTT. Translation: CASSPTGITEAFF.

Ten or more counts support this clonotype. J is TRBJ2-7 and V is TRBV27, with 7 bases aligning to TRBD2. From germline, CDR1 is MNHEY and CDR2 SMNVEV (reference sequence). The V gene end was trimmed by 3 bases and the J gene end by 1 base; junction bases not matched to a gene: 6. This CDR3 has 15 amino acids. The CDR3 DNA sequence: TGTGCCAGCAGTTTCCGGCAGGGAGGGTCCTACGAGCAGTACTTC. As protein: CASSFRQGGSYEQYF.

The chain has TRBV29-1 and TRBJ1-2; D remains ambiguous. CDR1 and CDR2 (germline): SQVTM, ANQGSEA. Deletions cut 1 base from V and 1 base from J, with 4 bases between. The length of the CDR3 is 12 residues. CDR3 loop: CSVEADNYGYTF. CDR3 DNA sequence: TGCAGCGTTGAAGCGGATAACTATGGCTACACCTTC.